The 21 T cell receptor beta chains listed next were all sequenced from one sample in a study of post-analysis software for immune sequencing data. Unique molecular identifiers featured in each of the TCR beta cDNA libraries. Using its own MiXCR run on the PCR reads, TCRdb lists one record per CDR3 protein. The table shows hundreds of thousands of distinct CDR3 sequences, with over 45% occurring only once. These TCRs are of unknown antigen specificity. Whole-study results and caveats: Higher frequency in patients than in controls was seen for about five TRBV segments, with TRBV5-6, TRBV5-1 and TRBV20-1 among them.

Sequencing was carried out using blood. The receptors stem from a girl aged 2 to 9 with multiple sclerosis.

This sequence joins TRBV3-1 and TRBJ1-2; 7 nucleotides agree with TRBD1. V trimming: 3 bases; J trimming: 7 bases; junction bases outside the gene matches: 14. This CDR3 contains 16 residues. CDR1 and CDR2 from the germline V gene are LGHDT and YNNKEL (reference sequence). CDR3 coding DNA: TGTGCCAGCAGCCATCCCAGCACCCCAGGGGGAGCTGGCTACACCTTC. This gives the protein CASSHPSTPGGAGYTF.

The V call is TRBV4-1, the J call TRBJ1-2, with D perhaps TRBD1 (5 bases). Germline V CDR1 and CDR2: MGHRA, YSYEKL. V gave up 1 base and J gave up 4 bases, with 16 bases separating them. The CDR3 is 16 residues long. The CDR3 spells CASSQAVGQGGYGYTF. CDR3 sequence (DNA): TGCGCCAGCAGCCAAGCTGTCGGGCAGGGCGGCTATGGCTACACCTTC.

The J gene is TRBJ2-5, the V gene TRBV29-1; possible D gene TRBD2, 5 bases. Germline values: CDR1 SQVTM, CDR2 ANQGSEA. This CDR3 contains 13 residues. Between the trimmed V and J ends, which lost 7 bases and 4 bases, there was a span of 16 bases. As DNA, the CDR3 is TGCAGCGCTGATGGTTCGGGGTTAGAGACCCAGTACTTC. Translation gives CSADGSGLETQYF.

This sequence joins TRBV12-3 or TRBV12-4 and TRBJ2-2; TRBD2 is a possible D gene (6 bases). The CDR3 length is 17 residues. V was clipped by 4 bases and J by 5 bases, with 20 bases between them. CDR3 sequence (DNA): TGTGCCAGCAGTTATTTTATAGCGGATATAAGGACCGGGGAGCTGTTTTTT. Translating it yields CASSYFIADIRTGELFF.

This chain uses TRBV29-1 with TRBJ2-3, with unresolved D. V was cut by 1 base and J by 5 bases, with 10 bases left in between. CDR1 is SQVTM, CDR2 ANQGSEA, per germline. The CDR3 is made up of 13 amino acids. Here the CDR3 reads CSVEGASEDTQYF. CDR3 nucleotides: TGCAGCGTTGAAGGGGCCTCTGAAGATACGCAGTATTTT.

The gene calls are TRBV20-1 and TRBJ2-5; D possibly corresponds to TRBD1 (5 bases). The CDR3 extends over 14 amino acids. The V gene's germline CDR1 is DFQATT and CDR2 SNEGSKA (reference sequence). The ends were cut back, 1 base at V and 2 bases at J, with 11 bases in the middle. CDR3: CSARGTPTQETQYF. DNA for the CDR3: TGCAGTGCTAGAGGGACACCTACTCAAGAGACCCAGTACTTC.

In regard to this clonotype: At one end, the junction sequence differs from germline, possibly due to a read error. The chain has TRBV5-1 and TRBJ1-1, with D hard to call. This CDR3 spans 13 amino acids. Germline CDR1 reads SGHRS; CDR2 reads YFSETQ. CDR3 nucleotides: TGTGCCAGCAGTTTTGGCGAGAACACTGAAGCTTTCTTT. Amino acid sequence: CASSFGENTEAFF.

The chain joins TRBV7-9 to TRBJ1-4, with D perhaps matching TRBD1 (6 bases). From germline, CDR1 is SEHNR and CDR2 FQNEAQ (reference sequence). V was clipped by 0 bases and J by 8 bases, with 7 bases between them. CDR3 length: 13 residues. As DNA, the CDR3 is TGTGCCAGCAGCTTAGCTGGGACAGAAAAACTGTTTTTT. This gives the protein CASSLAGTEKLFF.

The chain links TRBV30 to TRBJ2-3; no reliable D call. Trimming pared 4 bases from V and 2 bases from J, leaving 10 bases between. Germline V gives CDR1 GTSNPN, CDR2 SVGIG (reference sequence). The CDR3 runs to 13 residues. CDR3 bases: TGTGCCTGGAAGAGTTCGTACACAGATACGCAGTATTTT. This gives the protein CAWKSSYTDTQYF.

J is TRBJ1-1 and V is TRBV2; no definite D call. From germline, CDR1 is SNHLY and CDR2 FYNNEI. Trimming pared 1 base from V and 1 base from J, leaving 4 bases between. This CDR3 has 13 amino acids. As DNA, the CDR3 is TGTGCCAGCAGTGAAGTCTCGAACACTGAAGCTTTCTTT. It yields the protein CASSEVSNTEAFF.

V usage is TRBV6-2 or TRBV6-3 and J usage is TRBJ2-5, with a tentative D call TRBD1 (6 bases). V dropped 2 bases and J dropped 11 bases, with 15 bases sitting between them. Germline values: CDR1 MNHEY, CDR2 SVGEGT. This CDR3 is built from 13 residues. In DNA form, the CDR3 reads TGTGCCAGCAGTTACGGGATTCAGGGGAAGCAGTACTTC. Its protein is CASSYGIQGKQYF.

This clonotype was picked up many times. This rearrangement joins TRBV12-3 or TRBV12-4 to TRBJ2-7; D gene ambiguous. Trimming took 3 bases from V and 0 from J, leaving 6 bases between them. The CDR3 has 13 amino acids. The CDR3 bases are TGTGCCAGCAGTTTTGGGATCTCCTACGAGCAGTACTTC. Amino acids: CASSFGISYEQYF.

Turning to this clonotype: A read error may account for a junction end that differs from germline. The chain employs TRBV5-5 and TRBJ2-3, with a possible D match to TRBD2 (5 bases). The CDR3 runs to 13 residues. Per germline, CDR1 SGHKS and CDR2 YYEKEE (reference sequence). The CDR3 reads CANSKTTAVTQYF. The CDR3 coding sequence is TGTGCCAACAGCAAGACTACGGCAGTTACGCAGTATTTT.

The V and J genes are TRBV27 and TRBJ2-2; D not resolved. Trimming shortened V by 0 bases and J by 6 bases, and 11 bases separated the two germline ends. Per germline, CDR1 MNHEY and CDR2 SMNVEV (reference sequence). This CDR3 is built from 15 residues. The CDR3 spells CASSLSLRSAGELFF. The DNA for the CDR3 is TGTGCCAGCAGTTTATCTCTTAGATCCGCCGGGGAGCTGTTTTTT.

The CDR3 protein is CASSFKDTYGYTF. The CDR3 DNA follows: TGTGCCAGCAGTTTTAAGGACACCTATGGCTACACCTTC. This chain connects TRBV12-3 or TRBV12-4 to TRBJ1-2; D possibly corresponds to TRBD1 (5 bases). This CDR3 spans 13 amino acids. Trimming removed 3 bases from V and 4 bases from J, with 9 bases in between.

This clonotype has only a few counts. The genes are TRBV7-2 and TRBJ2-7, with 8 bases that match TRBD2. The trim removed 5 bases at V and 0 bases at J, leaving 9 bases unmatched. The germline CDR1 and CDR2 sequences are SGHTA and FQGNSA. The CDR3 has 16 residues. CDR3 region: CASSRRIAGLSYEQYF. The DNA for the CDR3 is TGTGCCAGCAGCCGTCGGATAGCGGGGCTCTCCTACGAGCAGTACTTC.

This clonotype occurred a few times. The V call is TRBV29-1, the J call TRBJ2-3; TRBD2 matches 8 bases. The germline V gene encodes CDR1 SQVTM and CDR2 ANQGSEA. CDR3 length: 18 amino acids. J gave up 5 bases and V 4 bases, and 20 bases lay outside the gene matches. The CDR3 here is CSVVTSGQTLFLVDTQYF. CDR3 nucleotides: TGCAGCGTTGTAACTAGCGGACAAACTCTATTTTTAGTAGATACGCAGTATTTT.

The chain carries TRBV12-5 and TRBJ2-4, with 9 bases identical to TRBD1. The CDR3 extends over 17 amino acids. After removal of 0 bases from V and 0 bases from J, the junction contained 3 bases not matched to a gene. CDR1 and CDR2 (germline): LGHNT, FRNRAP. This chain's CDR3 is CASGLVPGQGAKNIQYF. CDR3 DNA: TGTGCTAGTGGTTTGGTTCCGGGACAGGGAGCCAAAAACATTCAGTACTTC.

The rearrangement joins TRBV7-3 to TRBJ2-7; D unresolved. Germline loops: CDR1 SGHTA, CDR2 FQGTGA. V lost 2 bases and J 7 bases, leaving 12 bases between the germline ends. The length of the CDR3 is 13 residues. The CDR3 region has the DNA TGTGCCAGCAGCTTAGCTCGGAGCAATGAGCAGTACTTC. It translates to CASSLARSNEQYF.

A single count supports this clonotype. The CDR3, as DNA: TGCGCCAGCAGCTTGGAATTCCGAGGTGTGGGGCGCTACGAGCAGTACTTC. It translates to CASSLEFRGVGRYEQYF. The chain combines TRBV5-1 with TRBJ2-7; tentative D call: TRBD1 (5 bases). Trimming removed 0 bases at V and 3 bases at J, with 19 bases between. Per the germline V gene, CDR1 is SGHRS and CDR2 is YFSETQ. The CDR3 covers 17 residues.

This clonotype was seen a few times. This chain uses TRBV4-1 with TRBJ2-1; D perhaps matches TRBD1 (7 bases). This CDR3 spans 17 amino acids. Germline CDR1 and CDR2: MGHRA and YSYEKL. The V end lost 1 base, the J end lost 6 bases, and 19 bases lay between the germline ends. The CDR3 sequence: CASSQAVGGGAGNEQFF. DNA for the CDR3: TGCGCCAGCAGCCAAGCGGTCGGAGGGGGCGCGGGCAATGAGCAGTTCTTC.